These T cell receptor beta chains were read from a single sample in a study of CD8 T cells in ankylosing spondylitis. One entry per CDR3 protein results from TCRdb running MiXCR on the 5' RACE reads. The sample lists 200,000 or so distinct CDR3 sequences, 15% to 20% occurring once. The specimen sequenced was blood, either unsorted or a sorted T cell fraction (not recorded which). Source of these receptors: a male donor between 10 and 30 years old with ankylosing spondylitis or in good health (not recorded which). Each CDR3 is given with its conserved first and last residue. D genes are given only for firm matches. The size entry is marked missing in some rows and otherwise reads once, few, many or a size class.

J gene,CDR3 length,V gene,clone size,D gene,CDR3 DNA,CDR3 protein
TRBJ2-1,17,TRBV4-3,many,TRBD2,TGCGCCAGCAGCCATGAAGAGACTAGCGGGAGAGGGAATGAGCAGTTCTTC,CASSHEETSGRGNEQFF
TRBJ2-7,11,TRBV29-1,-,-,TGCAGCGTTGAGGAGAGCTACGAGCAGTACTTC,CSVEESYEQYF
TRBJ1-1,15,TRBV30,few,-,TGTGCCTGGAGCCAGGCAGGCCACACGAACACTGAAGCTTTCTTT,CAWSQAGHTNTEAFF
TRBJ1-5,14,TRBV12-3/TRBV12-4,many,TRBD1,TGTGCCAGCAGCCGGACAGGGGGCAATCAGCCCCAGCATTTT,CASSRTGGNQPQHF
TRBJ2-7,15,TRBV28,many,TRBD1,TGTGCCAGCAGTTTTCTTACAGGGGGCTCCTACGAGCAGTACTTC,CASSFLTGGSYEQYF
TRBJ2-1,13,TRBV4-3,-,-,TGCGCCAGCAGCCAAGAGGGGGGTGTTGAGCAGTTCTTC,CASSQEGGVEQFF
TRBJ2-5,15,TRBV27,many,TRBD2,TGTGCCAGCAGTTTGTTTGAGGGAGGGGTGGAGACCCAGTACTTC,CASSLFEGGVETQYF
TRBJ2-2,15,TRBV12-3/TRBV12-4,few,-,TGTGCCAGCAGTTTGGAGACAGGGAACACCGGGGAGCTGTTTTTT,CASSLETGNTGELFF
TRBJ2-1,13,TRBV14,many,-,TGTGCCAGCAGCCAAGATACGGAATACAAGCAGTTCTTC,CASSQDTEYKQFF
TRBJ1-1,16,TRBV28,many,-,TGTGCCAGCAGTTCCAACCCGGGACTGGCCACCACAGAAGCTTTCTTT,CASSSNPGLATTEAFF
TRBJ1-2,14,TRBV5-1,many,-,TGCGCCAGCAGCTTGGCCGTTCCCGCTTCTGGCTACACCTTC,CASSLAVPASGYTF
TRBJ2-1,16,TRBV6-5,many,TRBD2,TGTGCCAGCAGGCTATCCCTAGCGGGGACCTACAATGAGCAGTTCTTC,CASRLSLAGTYNEQFF
TRBJ1-1,12,TRBV18,many,-,TGTGCCAGCTCACCTCGCCCACCTGAAGCTTTCTTT,CASSPRPPEAFF
TRBJ1-5,16,TRBV5-1,many,-,TGCGCCAGCAGCATCGGCCCAGGGGCTCCTACCCAGCCCCAGCATTTT,CASSIGPGAPTQPQHF
TRBJ2-7,14,TRBV10-3,many,TRBD1,TGTGCCATCAGGGCCCGGGACAGCTCCTACGAGCAGTACTTC,CAIRARDSSYEQYF
TRBJ2-1,14,TRBV10-3,few,TRBD2,TGTGCCATCAGTGATTTGGCGGGGGACAATGAGCAGTTCTTC,CAISDLAGDNEQFF
TRBJ2-3,13,TRBV2,many,-,TGTGCCAGCAGGCGGGTTAGCACAGATACGCAGTATTTT,CASRRVSTDTQYF
TRBJ2-1,14,TRBV6-4,many,-,TGTGCCAGCCAAAAACCAGGGCGTAACAATGAGCAGTTCTTC,CASQKPGRNNEQFF
TRBJ2-5,13,TRBV29-1,-,-,TGCAGCGTTGAACGTCGGGAATTGGAGACCCAGTACTTC,CSVERRELETQYF
TRBJ2-3,17,TRBV4-2,many,TRBD1,TGTGCCAGCAGCCAGACCGGGACAGGTGAACCCACAGATACGCAGTATTTT,CASSQTGTGEPTDTQYF
TRBJ2-2,14,TRBV6-5,many,-,TGTGCCAGCAGGTTACTCCAGGAATCGGGGGAGCTGTTTTTT,CASRLLQESGELFF
TRBJ1-5,15,TRBV15,many,-,TGTGCCACCAGCAGAGATAAGGGAAGTAATCAGCCCCAGCATTTT,CATSRDKGSNQPQHF
TRBJ2-3,17,TRBV19,many,TRBD2,TGTGCCAGTAGTGCTGCTTTGCTGACTAGCGTCGCAGATACGCAGTATTTT,CASSAALLTSVADTQYF
TRBJ2-3,17,TRBV24-1,many,TRBD1,TGTGCCACCAGTGATTCCACCGGGACAGGGATATCAGATACGCAGTATTTT,CATSDSTGTGISDTQYF
TRBJ2-3,11,TRBV6-5,many,-,TGTGCCAGCGGCCCCTCGGATACGCAGTATTTT,CASGPSDTQYF
TRBJ2-7,14,TRBV20-1,many,-,TGCAGTGCGATAACAGGGAGTAACTCCTACGAGCAGTACTTC,CSAITGSNSYEQYF
TRBJ2-1,14,TRBV29-1,many,TRBD2,TGCAGCGTGGGCCGCGGGACTAGCAGGTTTGAGCAGTTCTTC,CSVGRGTSRFEQFF
TRBJ1-1,15,TRBV12-3/TRBV12-4,many,TRBD1,TGTGCCAGCAGTTCTCGGACAGGGGCGAACACTGAAGCTTTCTTT,CASSSRTGANTEAFF
TRBJ1-5,14,TRBV29-1,-,TRBD1,TGCAGCGTTGTTGAGGGGGCTTTGGGTCAGCCCCAGCATTTT,CSVVEGALGQPQHF
TRBJ2-3,17,TRBV12-3/TRBV12-4,many,-,TGTGCCAGCAGTTTTTGGGAGGCCCCTGGTCGGTGGGATACGCAGTATTTT,CASSFWEAPGRWDTQYF
TRBJ2-7,15,TRBV18,once,-,TGTGCCAGCTCAGCCAGACAGGCCCGAAACTACGAGCAGTACTTC,CASSARQARNYEQYF
TRBJ2-7,14,TRBV5-1,many,TRBD1,TGCGCCAGCAGCGCCCCGGGACAGACCTACGAGCAGTACTTC,CASSAPGQTYEQYF
TRBJ2-5,13,TRBV9,many,TRBD1,TGTGCCAGCAGCGGGGACAGGGGAGAGACCCAGTACTTC,CASSGDRGETQYF
TRBJ2-1,16,TRBV20-1,-,TRBD2,TGCAGTGCTACACCGGGACTAGCGGGAAGGCCTCATGAGCAGTTCTTC,CSATPGLAGRPHEQFF
TRBJ2-1,15,TRBV5-6,-,TRBD1,TGTGCCAGCAGCCCGGGACAGGGGTGGAGAAATGAGCAGTTCTTC,CASSPGQGWRNEQFF
TRBJ2-1,16,TRBV12-3/TRBV12-4,many,TRBD2,TGTGCCAGCAGTTTCGCAGGACTAGAAGGGTTGCATGAGCAGTTCTTC,CASSFAGLEGLHEQFF
TRBJ2-5,14,TRBV12-3/TRBV12-4,-,TRBD2,TGTGCCAGCAGCATGGGGACTAGCGTCGAGACCCAGTACTTC,CASSMGTSVETQYF
TRBJ2-1,13,TRBV30,many,-,TGTGCCTGGAGCCGGGACCGCGGGTCCGTTCAGTTCTTC,CAWSRDRGSVQFF
TRBJ2-3,17,TRBV4-2,many,-,TGTGCCAGCAGCAAGACAGAGCGGGACACTAGCACAGATACGCAGTATTTT,CASSKTERDTSTDTQYF
TRBJ1-2,11,TRBV25-1,many,-,TGTGCCAGCAGTACTACTTATGGCTACACCTTC,CASSTTYGYTF